The clone carrying this T cell receptor (beta chain) occurred a few times. This sample stems from a study of blood T cell repertoires in COVID-19. Only in-frame clones appear in the TCRdb table, and some are missing; sequencing was by immunoSEQ multiplex PCR. Of 150,000 to 200,000 clones in the sample, about 84% were seen once. CDR3 length: 13 amino acids. V was shortened by 3 bases and J by 1 base, with 9 bases between the two germline ends. Germline lookup yields CDR1 SQVTM and CDR2 ANQGSEA. This sequence originates from a woman aged 25-40 years with acute or convalescent COVID-19. Sample: peripheral blood. The chain uses TRBV29-1 and TRBJ1-1; maybe TRBD1 (5 bases). The DNA of the CDR3 is TGCAGCGTTGATCCACAGGCGAACACTGAAGCTTTCTTT. Its protein is CSVDPQANTEAFF.